The 21 T cell receptor beta chains reported below all come from one sample, sequenced in a study of CD8 T cells in cerebrospinal fluid in Alzheimer's disease. TCRdb re-called the 10x single-cell sequencing reads; every CDR3 protein appears as one record, without DNA. This listing includes roughly 1,500 distinct CDR3 sequences. Sequenced input: cerebrospinal fluid. The source of these receptors is a human donor in good health.

This chain links TRBV19 with TRBJ1-6. Germline V lookup: CDR1 LNHDA, CDR2 SQIVND (reference sequence). The CDR3 sequence is 12 residues long. The CDR3 reads CASSHGGGALHF. Full variable domain (rest looked up from reference TRBV19 and TRBJ1-6): DGGITQSPKYLFRKEGQNVTLSCEQNLNHDAMYWYRQDPGQGLRLIYYSQIVNDFQKGDIAEGYSVSREKKESFPLTVTSAQKNPTAFYLCASSHGGGALHFGNGTRLTVT.

In terms of frequency, this clonotype is large. This chain uses TRBV7-2 with TRBJ2-7; the D gene TCRdb calls, TRBD1, cannot be checked with no DNA. Germline CDR1 reads SGHTA; CDR2 reads FQGNSA. The CDR3 is 13 amino acids. The CDR3 sequence is CASSRQGFYEQYF.

Considering frequency, this clonotype is large. V and J are TRBV3-1 and TRBJ2-1. This CDR3 contains 14 residues. In germline, CDR1 is LGHDT, CDR2 YNNKEL (reference sequence). This chain's CDR3 is CASSQGHSYNEQFF.

This clonotype is identified as medium-sized from frequency. This chain joins TRBV20-1 and TRBJ2-2; no DNA is available, so the TRBD1 call from TCRdb remains unchecked. The V gene's germline CDR1 is DFQATT and CDR2 SNEGSKA (reference sequence). This CDR3 has 16 residues. CDR3 region: CSASPDLYRDTGELFF.

This clonotype registers large by frequency. The rearrangement joins TRBV7-9 to TRBJ2-1. The CDR3 spans 12 residues. Germline-derived CDR1 and CDR2 are SEHNR and FQNEAQ (reference sequence). The CDR3 is CASSLGQNEQFF.

The chain is built from TRBV20-1 and TRBJ2-5; the D gene TCRdb calls, TRBD1, cannot be checked with no DNA. The CDR3 extends over 14 amino acids. From germline, CDR1 is DFQATT and CDR2 SNEGSKA (reference sequence). The CDR3 spells CSARPLSGVETQYF.

This clonotype shows up as medium-sized (0.01 to 0.1%) by frequency. This chain joins TRBV6-5 and TRBJ2-7; TCRdb's D gene call, TRBD1, goes unchecked for lack of DNA. This CDR3 comprises 15 residues. CDR1 is MNHEY, CDR2 SVGAGI, per germline. CDR3 amino acids: CASSTPGTGDYEQYF.

Judged by frequency, this clonotype is medium-sized. The chain's CDR3 is CSATSSGSRTDTQYF. The chain links TRBV20-1 to TRBJ2-3; TCRdb reports TRBD2, a call that lacks DNA to check it against. CDR3 length: 15 residues. Germline CDR1 and CDR2: DFQATT and SNEGSKA (reference sequence).

By frequency, this clonotype registers medium-sized (0.01 to 0.1%). The gene calls are TRBV9 and TRBJ2-1; the TCRdb call, TRBD2, lacks DNA for checking. The germline V gene encodes CDR1 SGDLS and CDR2 YYNGEE. The CDR3 runs 16 residues. The CDR3 sequence is CASSAPWTSGSNEQFF.

In terms of frequency, this clonotype is large (0.1 to 1%). The chain has TRBV5-1 and TRBJ2-2; TCRdb names TRBD1, which stays unverified in the absence of DNA. Germline V gene data show CDR1 as SGHRS and CDR2 as YFSETQ. This CDR3 region has 17 residues. CDR3 protein: CASSWAPQGANTGELFF.

By frequency, this clonotype registers medium-sized. This CDR3 is CASSTRSGFQETQYF. The rearrangement uses TRBV6-2 or TRBV6-3 and TRBJ2-5. Germline values: CDR1 MNHEY, CDR2 SVGEGT. This CDR3 is built from 15 residues.

This clonotype is deemed medium-sized (0.01 to 0.1%) by its frequency. V is TRBV20-1 and J is TRBJ1-5; TCRdb picks TRBD1, but there is no DNA to check that call. CDR1 DFQATT and CDR2 SNEGSKA come from the germline V gene (reference sequence). There are 15 residues in the CDR3. CDR3 in amino acids: CSGATLSGSNQPQHF.

Measured by frequency, this clonotype is large. The genes are TRBV20-1 and TRBJ2-7; TCRdb reports TRBD1, a call that lacks DNA to check it against. CDR3 length: 11 residues. CDR1 and CDR2 from the germline V gene are DFQATT and SNEGSKA (reference sequence). Here the CDR3 reads CSARQGYEQYF.

This clonotype is deemed large by its frequency. The rearrangement uses TRBV7-2 and TRBJ2-3. The CDR3 contains 11 residues. CDR1 and CDR2 (germline): SGHTA, FQGNSA. Here the CDR3 reads CASSVTDTQYF.

According to its frequency, this clonotype is medium-sized (0.01 to 0.1%). The chain links TRBV10-3 to TRBJ2-2. CDR3 length: 12 residues. Germline CDR1 is ENHRY and CDR2 is SYGVKD. CDR3: CAIEALNGELFF.

By frequency, this clonotype is medium-sized. The chain employs TRBV12-3 or TRBV12-4 and TRBJ2-1; absent DNA, TCRdb's TRBD2 call cannot be checked. The CDR3 runs 15 residues. CDR3 loop: CASSLGLARNNEQFF.

This clonotype is identified as medium-sized (0.01 to 0.1%) from frequency. V and J are TRBV5-1 and TRBJ2-7; TCRdb indicates TRBD1, and absent DNA this call remains unverified. From germline, CDR1 is SGHRS and CDR2 YFSETQ. The CDR3 has 14 residues. CDR3 amino acids: CASSAGTGGGEQYF.

The rearrangement links TRBV19 to TRBJ1-3; there is no DNA to check the TCRdb D call of TRBD1. The CDR3 spans 17 residues. From germline, CDR1 is LNHDA and CDR2 SQIVND (reference sequence). CDR3 amino acids: CASSTTTTGLGGNTIYF.

This clonotype counts as medium-sized by frequency. The rearrangement links TRBV7-6 to TRBJ2-5. CDR3 size: 15 residues. CDR1 is SGHVS, CDR2 FNYEAQ, per germline. Here the CDR3 reads CASSLDLGQWETQYF.

This clonotype is medium-sized by frequency. The rearrangement joins TRBV12-3 or TRBV12-4 to TRBJ1-6; the D gene TCRdb calls, TRBD1, cannot be checked with no DNA. The CDR3 consists of 17 residues. CDR3 sequence reads: CASSLGGTGGRGTPLHF.

This clonotype registers medium-sized by frequency. The chain has TRBV7-9 and TRBJ2-7; the D call of TRBD1 rests on TCRdb alone, since no DNA is present to check it. This CDR3 is 15 amino acids long. Germline-derived CDR1 and CDR2 are SEHNR and FQNEAQ (reference sequence). The CDR3 loop is CASSSIRGSGFEQYF.